The next 20 T cell receptor beta chains were all read from a single sample in a study of blood T cell repertoires in COVID-19. Assay: immunoSEQ multiplex PCR; the TCRdb copy retains only in-frame clones and omits some. This sample carries about 200,000 clones, about 90% of them seen once, and the ten largest clones take about 2.2%. Specimen: PBMCs or T cells enriched from blood (not recorded which). These receptors all come from a woman in her twenties or thirties who had recovered from COVID-19.

This clone was counted a single time. The CDR3 nucleotides are TGCAGCGCCGCCCTTGGGGGGGCTGGCAATCAGCCCCAGCATTTT. As protein: CSAALGGAGNQPQHF. The chain carries TRBV29-1 and TRBJ1-5; TRBD1 might be the D (6 bases). Trimming shortened V by 7 bases and J by 2 bases, and 18 bases separated the two germline ends. This CDR3 is built from 15 residues. Germline V gene data show CDR1 as SQVTM and CDR2 as ANQGSEA.

The chain couples TRBV25-1 to TRBJ1-2; 10 bases fit TRBD1. Germline V lookup: CDR1 MGHDK, CDR2 SYGVNS. The CDR3 length is 15 residues. J gave up 8 bases and V 3 bases, and 9 bases lay outside the gene matches. The CDR3 is CASSEPGQGLRGYTF. For the CDR3, the DNA is TGTGCCAGCAGTGAGCCGGGACAGGGGCTGAGGGGCTACACCTTC.

The chain is built from TRBV18 and TRBJ1-3; 9 nucleotides align to TRBD1. The trim removed 2 bases at V and 2 bases at J, leaving 1 base unmatched. CDR3 length equals 15 residues. CDR1 and CDR2 (germline): KGHSH, LQKENI. CDR3 protein: CASSPRTGAGNTIYF. CDR3 nucleotides: TGTGCCAGCTCACCAAGGACAGGGGCTGGAAACACCATATATTTT.

The genes are TRBV6-5 and TRBJ1-2; TRBD1 matches at 10 bases. Per germline, CDR1 MNHEY and CDR2 SVGAGI. V dropped 6 bases and J dropped 3; count of bases not matched to a gene: 7. The CDR3 consists of 15 residues. In DNA, the CDR3 is TGTGCCAGCAGCACCGGGACAGGGGAGGACTATGGCTACACCTTC. It is translated as CASSTGTGEDYGYTF.

This chain uses TRBV3-1 (or the pseudogene TRBV3-2) with TRBJ1-2; D gene uncertain. V was shortened by 0 bases and J by 2 bases, with 4 bases between the two germline ends. This CDR3 is built from 13 residues. Germline values: CDR1 LGHDT, CDR2 YNNKEL (reference sequence). The CDR3 DNA follows: TGTGCCAGCAGCCAAGACAGGAACTATGGCTACACCTTC. It codes for CASSQDRNYGYTF.

The gene calls are TRBV5-1 and TRBJ1-1, with a weak D call TRBD1 (5 bases). Germline loops: CDR1 SGHRS, CDR2 YFSETQ. Trimming shortened V by 4 bases and J by 5 bases, and 15 bases separated the two germline ends. This CDR3 is 14 amino acids long. CDR3 DNA sequence: TGCGCCAGCAGCGTGGCTGGGGGGGGAACTGAAGCTTTCTTT. It is translated as CASSVAGGGTEAFF.

The CDR3 loop reads CASSGLAGITAAGELFF. CDR3 nucleotide sequence: TGTGCCAGTAGTGGACTAGCGGGTATAACCGCGGCCGGGGAGCTGTTTTTT. V and J are TRBV19 and TRBJ2-2, with 11 positions matching TRBD2. Trimming at V came to 5 bases and at J to 6 bases, leaving 11 bases not matched to a gene. This CDR3 region has 17 residues. Germline lookup yields CDR1 LNHDA and CDR2 SQIVND (reference sequence).

The rearrangement uses TRBV9 and TRBJ2-5, with TRBD2 matching over 7 bases. Germline V CDR1 and CDR2: SGDLS, YYNGEE. Germline trimming cut 3 bases from V and 2 bases from J; bases unmatched to any gene: 4. CDR3 length equals 14 residues. The CDR3 DNA reads TGTGCCAGCAGCGCCCCCGGGAGGCAAGAGACCCAGTACTTC. This sequence encodes CASSAPGRQETQYF.

The chain is built from TRBV10-2 and TRBJ2-1, with D perhaps TRBD1 (6 bases). V lost 3 bases, J lost 0 bases, and 12 bases lay in between. CDR1 and CDR2 from the germline V gene are WSHSY and SAAADI. This CDR3 is built from 16 residues. The chain's CDR3 is CASSDAGVSSYNEQFF. CDR3 DNA sequence: TGCGCCAGCAGTGACGCAGGGGTGAGCTCCTACAATGAGCAGTTCTTC.

The chain carries TRBV9 and TRBJ1-2; 9 bases align to TRBD1. CDR1 is SGDLS and CDR2 is YYNGEE in the germline V gene. CDR3 length: 14 residues. V gave up 3 bases and J gave up 7 bases; unmatched junction bases: 7. CDR3 DNA: TGTGCCAGCAGCGCAGGGGACAGGGCGGGTGGCTACACCTTC. It translates to CASSAGDRAGGYTF. The variable domain in full, completed from reference TRBV9 and TRBJ1-2, reads DSGVTQTPKHLITATGQRVTLRCSPRSGDLSVYWYQQSLDQGLQFLIQYYNGEERAKGNILERFSAQQFPDLHSELNLSSLELGDSALYFCASSAGDRAGGYTFGSGTRLTVV.

The chain joins TRBV4-1 to TRBJ2-3, with 13 bases fitting TRBD2. This CDR3 spans 19 amino acids. Germline V lookup: CDR1 MGHRA, CDR2 YSYEKL. The V segment lost 1 base and the J segment 2 bases; nucleotides outside the gene matches: 9. The CDR3 sequence is CASSQGLAGGVPLTDTQYF. Written as DNA, the CDR3 is TGCGCCAGCAGCCAAGGACTAGCGGGGGGAGTCCCCCTCACAGATACGCAGTATTTT.

This rearrangement joins TRBV25-1 to TRBJ2-2; the D gene is possibly TRBD1 (5 bases). Germline values: CDR1 MGHDK, CDR2 SYGVNS. CDR3 size: 14 residues. V was trimmed by 1 base and J by 6 bases, leaving 9 bases between them. CDR3 nucleotide sequence: TGTGCCAGCAGTGAATCGGGCAGGGCCGGGGAGCTGTTTTTT. Translated, it gives CASSESGRAGELFF.

The chain combines TRBV7-9 with TRBJ1-1, with D possibly being TRBD1 (6 bases). With 5 bases removed from V and 2 bases from J, the gap between germline ends came to 18 bases. The CDR3 contains 16 residues. CDR1 and CDR2 (germline): SEHNR, FQNEAQ (reference sequence). DNA of the CDR3: TGTGCCAGCAGCGGGGGTCTCCCGGGGGGCAACACTGAAGCTTTCTTT. Residues: CASSGGLPGGNTEAFF.

As regards this clone: The sample contains more than one DNA sequence encoding this CDR3. The chain links TRBV9 to TRBJ2-2; D remains unclear. Germline assignment: CDR1 SGDLS and CDR2 YYNGEE. V lost 3 bases and J lost 1, with 4 bases in between. This CDR3 spans 13 amino acids. CDR3 in amino acids: CASSALNTGELFF. The CDR3 DNA is TGTGCCAGCAGCGCTTTGAACACCGGGGAGCTGTTTTTT.

The chain couples TRBV15 to TRBJ1-1; no reliable D call. Trimming shortened V by 0 bases and J by 0 bases, and 5 bases separated the two germline ends. This CDR3 is built from 14 residues. Germline V gene lookup returns CDR1 LNHNV and CDR2 YYDKDF (reference sequence). CDR3 region: CATSRDGVNTEAFF. Here the CDR3 DNA reads TGTGCCACCAGCAGAGACGGGGTGAACACTGAAGCTTTCTTT.

This clone has a single count. The V call is TRBV6-5, the J call TRBJ1-1; D remains unclear. The CDR3 runs to 15 residues. Germline CDR1 and CDR2: MNHEY and SVGAGI. Trimming took 7 bases from V and 3 from J, leaving 18 bases between them. The CDR3 DNA reads as TGTGCCAGCACCGCCGAGCCCCGGTTAGACACTGAAGCTTTCTTT. Protein: CASTAEPRLDTEAFF.

The rearrangement joins TRBV19 to TRBJ1-2; D perhaps matches TRBD1 (6 bases). This CDR3 region has 13 residues. Deletions cut 11 bases from V and 2 bases from J, with 15 bases between. Per the germline V gene, CDR1 is LNHDA and CDR2 is SQIVND (reference sequence). The CDR3 DNA sequence: TGTGCCTCCAGGGGCAGGGGAAACTATGGCTACACCTTC. Translation: CASRGRGNYGYTF.

V usage is TRBV28 and J usage is TRBJ2-7; 8 nucleotides align to TRBD2. Per the germline V gene, CDR1 is MDHEN and CDR2 is SYDVKM. There are 14 residues in the CDR3. The ends lost 6 bases at V and 3 bases at J; junction bases unmatched: 7. The CDR3 DNA follows: TGTGCCAGCAGCACCAGCGGGGGTGTCTACGAGCAGTACTTC. It is translated as CASSTSGGVYEQYF.

This clone came up once. The genes are TRBV28 and TRBJ1-4, with D perhaps matching TRBD1 (6 bases). In germline, CDR1 is MDHEN, CDR2 SYDVKM. V lost 2 bases and J lost 5, with 12 bases in between. CDR3 length: 15 amino acids. For the CDR3, the DNA is TGTGCCAGCAGTTTACCCCGGGACACCAATGAAAAACTGTTTTTT. Translating it yields CASSLPRDTNEKLFF.

V usage is TRBV6-5 and J usage is TRBJ1-4; a weak D match, TRBD1 (5 bases). With 6 bases removed from V and 0 bases from J, the gap between germline ends came to 11 bases. The CDR3 consists of 15 residues. Germline loops: CDR1 MNHEY, CDR2 SVGAGI. The CDR3 sequence is CASRNGGSTNEKLFF. Written as DNA, the CDR3 is TGTGCCAGCAGAAACGGGGGGTCAACTAATGAAAAACTGTTTTTT.